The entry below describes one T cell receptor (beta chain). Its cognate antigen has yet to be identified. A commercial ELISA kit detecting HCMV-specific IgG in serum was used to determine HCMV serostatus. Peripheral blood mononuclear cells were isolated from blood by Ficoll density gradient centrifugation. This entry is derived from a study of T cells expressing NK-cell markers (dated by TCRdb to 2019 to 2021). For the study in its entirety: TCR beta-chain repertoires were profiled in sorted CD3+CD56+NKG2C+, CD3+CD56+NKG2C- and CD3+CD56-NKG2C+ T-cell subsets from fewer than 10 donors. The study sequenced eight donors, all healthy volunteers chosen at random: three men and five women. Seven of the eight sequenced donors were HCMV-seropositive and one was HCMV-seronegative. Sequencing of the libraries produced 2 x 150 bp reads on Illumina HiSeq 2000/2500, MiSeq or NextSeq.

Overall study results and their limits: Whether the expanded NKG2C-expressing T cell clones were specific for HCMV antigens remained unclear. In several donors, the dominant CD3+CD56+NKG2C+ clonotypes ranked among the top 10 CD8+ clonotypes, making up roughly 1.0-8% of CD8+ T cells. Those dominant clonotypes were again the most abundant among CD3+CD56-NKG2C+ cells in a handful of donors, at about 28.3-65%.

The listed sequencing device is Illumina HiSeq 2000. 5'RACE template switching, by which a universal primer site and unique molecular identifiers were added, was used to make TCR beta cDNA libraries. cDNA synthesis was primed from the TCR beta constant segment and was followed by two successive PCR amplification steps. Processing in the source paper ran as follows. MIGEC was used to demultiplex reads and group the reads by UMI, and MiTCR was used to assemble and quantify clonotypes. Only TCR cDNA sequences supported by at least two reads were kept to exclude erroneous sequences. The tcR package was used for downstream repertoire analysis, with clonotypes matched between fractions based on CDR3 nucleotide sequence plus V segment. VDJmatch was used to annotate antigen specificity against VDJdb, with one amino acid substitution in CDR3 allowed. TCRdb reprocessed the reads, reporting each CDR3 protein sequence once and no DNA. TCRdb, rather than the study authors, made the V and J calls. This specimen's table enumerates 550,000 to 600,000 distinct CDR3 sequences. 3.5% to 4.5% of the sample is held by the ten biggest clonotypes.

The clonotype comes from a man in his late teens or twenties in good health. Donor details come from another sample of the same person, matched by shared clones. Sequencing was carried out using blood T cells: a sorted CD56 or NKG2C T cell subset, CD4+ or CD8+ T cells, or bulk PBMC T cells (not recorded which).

CDR3 region: CASSPANNSPLHF. This receptor chain uses TRBV28 and TRBJ1-6. From a lookup of the germline V gene, CDR1 and CDR2 are MDHEN and SYDVKM. Reading from cysteine to phenylalanine, the CDR3 counts 13 amino acids. DNA is not on record.